The entry below gives a single T cell receptor (beta chain) sequence along with its context. Its antigen is currently unknown. These data come from a study of cytomegalovirus exposure and HLA in healthy donors. Notes on the study in general: Sequencing likely produced, as an artifact, a cluster of highly shared sequence variants. Later analysis identified several of the most significant clusters that appeared linked to common viral pathogens. The study had only CMV serostatus as immune exposure information. Later genetic work tied a missense DCLRE1C variant to beta-chain V and J trimming.

This CDR3 is built from 16 residues. J was trimmed by 2 bases and V by 3 bases; bases with no gene match: 8. Germline CDR1 and CDR2: MGHDK and SYGVNS. With 60 Vbeta and 13 Jbeta primers, the PCR was carried out. Method: immunoSEQ multiplex PCR; TCRdb's copy keeps in-frame clones and lacks some. The table lists approximately 150,000 clones, over 75% of them singletons. The chain has TRBV25-1 and TRBJ1-2, with 8 nucleotides matching TRBD1. The TCR originated in a woman in her twenties or thirties in good health and CMV-seronegative. Specimen: PBMCs. CDR3 loop: CASSEVGTGGNYGYTF. Here the CDR3 DNA reads TGTGCCAGCAGTGAGGTGGGAACAGGGGGAAACTATGGCTACACCTTC.